One sample yielded the 27 T cell receptor beta chains listed below, sequenced in a study of blood T cell repertoires in COVID-19. Sequenced by immunoSEQ multiplex PCR; TCRdb stores in-frame clones only, minus some. The data hold 140,000 or so clones, with more than 80% observed a single time. The sample comprised peripheral blood. Receptor source: a woman aged 55-75 years with active COVID-19.

The chain couples TRBV27 to TRBJ2-7, with TRBD2 identical over 16 bases. Germline V lookup: CDR1 MNHEY, CDR2 SMNVEV (reference sequence). The CDR3 is made up of 20 amino acids. V lost 4 bases and J lost 2; bases outside the gene matches: 14. The DNA of the CDR3 is TGTGCCAGCAGTTGGAATTTCCCGGGACTAGCGGGAGGGCCCACCTACGAGCAGTACTTC. It encodes CASSWNFPGLAGGPTYEQYF.

The chain uses TRBV5-4 and TRBJ1-2; 7 bases are shared with TRBD1. Germline V CDR1 and CDR2: SGHNT, YYREEE (reference sequence). The CDR3 extends over 15 amino acids. Losses at the gene ends were 0 bases for V and 4 bases for J; bases not matched to a gene: 6. CDR3 sequence: CASSLGQGSRYGYTF. CDR3 DNA sequence: TGTGCCAGCAGCTTGGGACAGGGATCCCGCTATGGCTACACCTTC. The entire variable domain, with the rest obtained from reference TRBV5-4 and TRBJ1-2, is as follows: ETGVTQSPTHLIKTRGQQVTLRCSSQSGHNTVSWYQQALGQGPQFIFQYYREEENGRGNFPPRFSGLQFPNYSSELNVNALELDDSALYLCASSLGQGSRYGYTFGSGTRLTVV.

The J gene is TRBJ2-2, the V gene TRBV18, with a weak D call TRBD1 (6 bases). The CDR3 covers 15 residues. V was pared by 5 bases and J by 7 bases, with 17 bases between. CDR1 KGHSH and CDR2 LQKENI come from the germline V gene. CDR3 sequence: CASSTRRQASGELFF. In nucleotides, the CDR3 is TGTGCCAGCTCAACCAGGAGACAGGCGAGCGGGGAGCTGTTTTTT.

CDR3 nucleotide sequence: TGTGCCAGTAAGTCGGCGGGGAAATACACTGAAGCTTTCTTT. It encodes CASKSAGKYTEAFF. This chain links TRBV19 with TRBJ1-1; D call uncertain. V was shortened by 7 bases and J by 3 bases, with 15 bases between the two germline ends. In germline, CDR1 is LNHDA, CDR2 SQIVND (reference sequence). This CDR3 is 14 amino acids long. Looking up the rest from reference TRBV19 and TRBJ1-1 gives the full variable domain: DGGITQSPKYLFRKEGQNVTLSCEQNLNHDAMYWYRQDPGQGLRLIYYSQIVNDFQKGDIAEGYSVSREKKESFPLTVTSAQKNPTAFYLCASKSAGKYTEAFFGQGTRLTVV.

The chain joins TRBV10-3 to TRBJ2-7; D gene ambiguous. The germline V gene has CDR1 ENHRY and CDR2 SYGVKD. Trimming cost V 2 bases and J 2 bases, with 13 bases left between them. The CDR3 extends over 15 amino acids. CDR3: CAISEGYYTAYEQYF. The DNA of the CDR3 is TGTGCCATCAGTGAGGGTTACTATACCGCCTACGAGCAGTACTTC.

This clone is a singleton in its sample. The V gene is TRBV6-5, the J gene TRBJ1-2, with D possibly matching TRBD1 (6 bases). This CDR3 spans 14 amino acids. V lost 0 bases to trimming and J lost 6 bases, with 11 bases between them. Germline assignment: CDR1 MNHEY and CDR2 SVGAGI. The CDR3 here is CASSYSLGTNGYTF. The CDR3 DNA sequence: TGTGCCAGCAGTTACTCGCTCGGGACAAATGGCTACACCTTC.

This clone was seen just once. The J gene is TRBJ2-6, the V gene TRBV15; 11 bases fit TRBD2. The CDR3 sequence is 20 residues long. The ends lost 0 bases at V and 3 bases at J; junction bases unmatched: 10. From germline, CDR1 is LNHNV and CDR2 YYDKDF (reference sequence). The CDR3 region is CATSRDSLAGVFGGANVLTF. In DNA form, the CDR3 reads TGTGCCACCAGCAGAGATTCACTAGCGGGAGTTTTTGGTGGGGCCAACGTCCTGACTTTC. Full variable domain (missing parts from reference TRBV15 and TRBJ2-6): DAMVIQNPRYQVTQFGKPVTLSCSQTLNHNVMYWYQQKSSQAPKLLFHYYDKDFNNEADTPDNFQSRRPNTSFCFLDIRSPGLGDTAMYLCATSRDSLAGVFGGANVLTFGAGSRLTVL.

This chain joins TRBV18 and TRBJ2-2, with TRBD2 matching 14 bases. In germline, CDR1 is KGHSH, CDR2 LQKENI. V lost 4 bases and J lost 4; bases outside the gene matches: 2. The CDR3 runs to 16 residues. The CDR3 DNA sequence: TGTGCCAGCTCACGAGGACTAGCGGGGGGCACCGGGGAGCTGTTTTTT. Amino acid sequence: CASSRGLAGGTGELFF.

The chain has TRBV21-1 and TRBJ2-7; TRBD2, the table's D call, was not compared with the DNA. TRBV21-1 is marked as a pseudogene. The CDR3 has 14 residues. Here the CDR3 reads CASSREWYLGEQYF. As DNA, the CDR3 is TGTGCCAGCAGCAGGGAGTGGTACCTGGGGGAGCAGTACTTC.

CDR3 sequence reads: CASSVPQHEQYF. The CDR3 DNA reads TGTGCCAGCAGTGTACCACAACACGAGCAGTACTTC. The chain links TRBV2 to TRBJ2-7, with D unclear. The CDR3 runs 12 residues. The germline V gene encodes CDR1 SNHLY and CDR2 FYNNEI. Trimming shortened V by 4 bases and J by 5 bases, and 9 bases separated the two germline ends.

CDR3 loop: CSAPLETQYF. CDR3 sequence (DNA): TGCAGTGCCCCCTTAGAGACCCAGTACTTC. The chain links TRBV20-1 to TRBJ2-5; D unresolved. CDR3 size: 10 residues. Germline V gene data show CDR1 as DFQATT and CDR2 as SNEGSKA (reference sequence). The V end lost 6 bases, the J end lost 4 bases, and 6 bases lay between the germline ends.

This CDR3 is CAGSTASGNTIYF. CDR3 nucleotides: TGTGCCGGATCGACAGCCTCTGGAAACACCATATATTTT. The V gene is TRBV6-5, the J gene TRBJ1-3; TRBD1 is a possible D gene (5 bases). This CDR3 has 13 amino acids. Trimming removed 11 bases from V and 0 bases from J, with 11 bases in between. Per the germline V gene, CDR1 is MNHEY and CDR2 is SVGAGI.

The chain joins TRBV19 to TRBJ2-5; TRBD2 is a possible D gene (6 bases). Trimming cost V 3 bases and J 5 bases, with 13 bases left between them. The CDR3 sequence is 14 residues long. Germline V lookup: CDR1 LNHDA, CDR2 SQIVND (reference sequence). The DNA for the CDR3 is TGTGCCAGTAGTATGACGGGAGTTAGGGAGACCCAGTACTTC. Protein product: CASSMTGVRETQYF.

V usage is TRBV14 and J usage is TRBJ2-7; 7 bases align to TRBD2. The CDR3 covers 16 residues. Germline V gives CDR1 SGHDN, CDR2 FVKESK. J gave up 0 bases and V 2 bases, and 7 bases lay outside the gene matches. The CDR3 region is CASSQLLGGPSYEQYF. The CDR3 DNA follows: TGTGCCAGCAGCCAATTACTGGGAGGGCCCTCCTACGAGCAGTACTTC. The full variable domain, its missing parts supplied by reference TRBV14 and TRBJ2-7, is EAGVTQFPSHSVIEKGQTVTLRCDPISGHDNLYWYRRVMGKEIKFLLHFVKESKQDESGMPNNRFLAERTGGTYSTLKVQPAELEDSGVYFCASSQLLGGPSYEQYFGPGTRLTVT.

The chain has TRBV4-2 and TRBJ2-1; D unclear. Trimming shortened V by 0 bases and J by 0 bases, and 9 bases separated the two germline ends. This CDR3 has 16 amino acids. Germline V lookup: CDR1 LGHNA, CDR2 YNFKEQ. Here the CDR3 DNA reads TGTGCCAGCAGCCAAGAAGCTGATAGCTCCTACAATGAGCAGTTCTTC. Translating it yields CASSQEADSSYNEQFF.

The V call is TRBV28, the J call TRBJ1-3; D perhaps matches TRBD1 (6 bases). There are 15 residues in the CDR3. The germline V gene has CDR1 MDHEN and CDR2 SYDVKM. V was shortened by 8 bases and J by 3 bases, with 17 bases between the two germline ends. CDR3 coding DNA: TGTGCCAGCTGCGACAGGTCACTGAGTGGAAACACCATATATTTT. This encodes CASCDRSLSGNTIYF.

The DNA of the CDR3 is TGTGCCAGCAGTTTTGTGTCGAGCTCTCCAAGGAACACTGAAGCTTTCTTT. This codes for CASSFVSSSPRNTEAFF. The V and J genes are TRBV28 and TRBJ1-1; unclear D gene. The V gene lost 3 bases and the J gene lost 1 base, with 18 bases spanning the gap. Germline CDR1 is MDHEN and CDR2 is SYDVKM. The length of the CDR3 is 17 residues.

This rearrangement joins TRBV10-1 to TRBJ2-3; 7 bases map to TRBD2. The CDR3 extends over 16 amino acids. The germline V gene has CDR1 WNHNN and CDR2 SYGVQD (reference sequence). V lost 1 base and J lost 0; bases outside the gene matches: 4. Written as DNA, the CDR3 is TGCGCCAGCAGTGAGTTACGGGAGGTCAGCACAGATACGCAGTATTTT. Amino acids: CASSELREVSTDTQYF.

V is TRBV15 and J is TRBJ2-7; no firm D call. Germline CDR1 reads LNHNV; CDR2 reads YYDKDF (reference sequence). Trimming took off 0 bases at V and 3 bases at J, with 6 bases between the two ends. This CDR3 region has 13 residues. Here the CDR3 reads CATSRDSVYEQYF. In DNA form, the CDR3 reads TGTGCCACCAGCAGAGATTCAGTCTACGAGCAGTACTTC.

The sample holds a few counts of this clone. The rearrangement joins TRBV3-1 (or the pseudogene TRBV3-2) to TRBJ2-7; TRBD1 is a possible D gene (6 bases). Trimming shortened V by 3 bases and J by 0 bases, and 18 bases separated the two germline ends. The germline V gene has CDR1 LGHDT and CDR2 YNNKEL (reference sequence). The CDR3 spans 17 residues. The CDR3 DNA reads as TGTGCCAGCAGCCACCCCTCTTCTGGACAGAACTCCTACGAGCAGTACTTC. Translation: CASSHPSSGQNSYEQYF.

V and J are TRBV9 and TRBJ2-3; perhaps TRBD1 as D (5 bases). The CDR3 totals 14 residues. Trimming left V 0 bases short and J 8 bases short, with 13 bases between. Germline V lookup: CDR1 SGDLS, CDR2 YYNGEE. The CDR3 sequence: CASSVGQGSGTQYF. The CDR3 region has the DNA TGTGCCAGCAGCGTAGGGCAGGGAAGTGGTACGCAGTATTTT.

The rearrangement uses TRBV2 and TRBJ2-3, with a tentative D call TRBD2 (5 bases). Trimming removed 7 bases at V and 1 base at J, with 18 bases between. The CDR3 is 16 residues long. In germline, CDR1 is SNHLY, CDR2 FYNNEI. CDR3 in amino acids: CASNLYLAGGTDTQYF. The DNA for the CDR3 is TGTGCCAGCAACTTGTACCTAGCTGGGGGCACAGATACGCAGTATTTT.

The chain recombines TRBV7-9 with TRBJ2-2, with a weak D call TRBD2 (5 bases). This CDR3 is built from 15 residues. Trimming took 3 bases from V and 1 from J, leaving 9 bases between them. Germline CDR1 reads SEHNR; CDR2 reads FQNEAQ (reference sequence). The CDR3 coding sequence is TGTGCCAGCAGCTTCGAGGGCTGGAACACCGGGGAGCTGTTTTTT. Its protein product is CASSFEGWNTGELFF.

The V gene is TRBV7-2, the J gene TRBJ1-3; 7 bases match TRBD1. The junction had 6 bases not matched to a gene; V was cut back by 5 bases and J by 5 bases. The CDR3 has 14 residues. Germline CDR1 is SGHTA and CDR2 is FQGNSA. CDR3 in DNA: TGTGCCAGCAGCGTGTCAGGGGGGAGAAACACCATATATTTT. It is translated as CASSVSGGRNTIYF.

For the CDR3, the DNA is TGTGCCAGCAGTCGGACAAGACGGGAGACCCAGTACTTC. Its translation is CASSRTRRETQYF. J is TRBJ2-5 and V is TRBV6-5; D is perhaps TRBD1 (5 bases). Trimming cost V 5 bases and J 5 bases, with 12 bases left between them. The CDR3 length is 13 residues. Germline lookup yields CDR1 MNHEY and CDR2 SVGAGI.

The CDR3 spells CASSTTGDEQYF. For the CDR3, the DNA is TGTGCCAGCAGTACGACAGGGGACGAGCAGTACTTC. The gene calls are TRBV27 and TRBJ2-7; 8 bases agree with TRBD1. The CDR3 is 12 residues long. Losses at the gene ends were 5 bases for V and 5 bases for J; bases not matched to a gene: 2. Germline CDR1 and CDR2: MNHEY and SMNVEV (reference sequence).

The chain links TRBV28 to TRBJ1-1; D gene ambiguous. The CDR3 covers 13 residues. Trimming took off 3 bases at V and 3 bases at J, with 8 bases between the two ends. The germline gives CDR1 MDHEN, CDR2 SYDVKM. The CDR3 DNA reads as TGTGCCAGCAGTTTTGGCTTGGACACTGAAGCTTTCTTT. Its protein is CASSFGLDTEAFF.